The sequence of this TCR beta chain was determined in a study of shared clonotypes between healthy human individuals. Turning to this clone: Its antigen is undetermined.

Study findings and constraints: What rarefaction showed was incomplete sorted-subset sequencing despite large depth.

Repertoires were generated with immunoSEQ multiplex PCR, while TCRdb's copy carries only in-frame clones and drops some. Here the sample spans roughly 2.5 million clones, around nine tenths being singletons. V was shortened by 8 bases and J by 0 bases, with 14 bases between the two germline ends. The germline V gene has CDR1 MNHEY and CDR2 SVGAGI. The CDR3 runs 14 residues. This sequence joins TRBV6-5 and TRBJ2-7; D gene uncertain. The TCR originated in a man younger than 35 in good health. Input material: naive CD4+ T cells sorted from blood. Subset: CD45RA+ positively selected. The CDR3 is CASASTADSYEQYF. The CDR3 nucleotides read TGTGCCAGCGCCTCTACAGCCGACTCCTACGAGCAGTACTTC.